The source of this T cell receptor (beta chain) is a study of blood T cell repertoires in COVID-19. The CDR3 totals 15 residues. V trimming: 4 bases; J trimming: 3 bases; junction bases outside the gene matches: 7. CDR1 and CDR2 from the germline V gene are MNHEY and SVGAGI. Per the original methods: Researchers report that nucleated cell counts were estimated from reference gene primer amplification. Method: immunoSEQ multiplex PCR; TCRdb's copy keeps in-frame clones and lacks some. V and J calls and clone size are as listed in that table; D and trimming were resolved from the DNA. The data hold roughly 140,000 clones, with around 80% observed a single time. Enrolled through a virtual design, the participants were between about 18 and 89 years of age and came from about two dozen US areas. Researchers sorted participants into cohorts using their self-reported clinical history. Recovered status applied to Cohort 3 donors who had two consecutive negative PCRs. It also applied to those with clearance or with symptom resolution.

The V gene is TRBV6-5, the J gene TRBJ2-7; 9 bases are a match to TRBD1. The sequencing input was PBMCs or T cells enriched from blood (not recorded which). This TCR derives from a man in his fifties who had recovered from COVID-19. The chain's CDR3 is CASSSPGTGRYEQYF. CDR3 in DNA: TGTGCCAGCAGTTCCCCCGGGACAGGGCGCTACGAGCAGTACTTC.